This T cell receptor beta chain was documented in a study of blood T cell repertoires in COVID-19. Study context: Sample material is recorded as cDNA or gDNA derived from T cells, B-cell-depleted T cells, or PBMCs.

Method: immunoSEQ multiplex PCR; TCRdb's copy keeps in-frame clones and lacks some. The table lists roughly 400,000 clones, around 87% of them singletons, with 2% to 2.5% in the top ten. Germline V CDR1 and CDR2: MNHNY, SVGAGI (reference sequence). The J segment lost 7 bases and the V segment lost 2 bases, leaving 7 bases of the junction unmatched. CDR3 length: 14 residues. The origin of this receptor is a woman between 55 and 75 years old with COVID-19, enrolled during active disease. The chain couples TRBV6-6 to TRBJ1-1, with 7 nucleotides matching TRBD1. Sequenced: peripheral blood. CDR3 in amino acids: CASSYDRAWGEAFF. CDR3 sequence (DNA): TGTGCCAGCAGTTACGACAGGGCATGGGGTGAAGCTTTCTTT.